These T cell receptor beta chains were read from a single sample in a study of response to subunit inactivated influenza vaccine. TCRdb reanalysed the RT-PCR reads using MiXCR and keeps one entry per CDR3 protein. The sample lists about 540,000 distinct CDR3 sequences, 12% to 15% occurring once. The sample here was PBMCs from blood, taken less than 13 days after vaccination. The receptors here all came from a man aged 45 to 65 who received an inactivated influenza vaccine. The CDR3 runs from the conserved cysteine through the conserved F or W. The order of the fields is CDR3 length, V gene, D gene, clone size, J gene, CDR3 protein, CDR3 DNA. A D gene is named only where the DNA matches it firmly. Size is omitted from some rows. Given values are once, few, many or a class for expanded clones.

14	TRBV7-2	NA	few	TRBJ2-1	CASSLASARGEGFF	TGTGCCAGCAGCTTAGCGTCGGCTAGGGGAGAGGGGTTCTTC
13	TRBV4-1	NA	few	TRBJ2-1	CASSQLGRREQFF	TGCGCCAGCAGCCAATTAGGTCGGAGGGAGCAGTTCTTC
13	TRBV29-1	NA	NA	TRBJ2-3	CSVGVGQVDTQYF	TGCAGCGTTGGGGTGGGACAAGTAGATACGCAGTATTTT
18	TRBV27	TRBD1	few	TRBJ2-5	CASSLGGTGFDYQETQYF	TGTGCCAGCAGTTTAGGCGGGACAGGGTTTGACTACCAAGAGACCCAGTACTTC
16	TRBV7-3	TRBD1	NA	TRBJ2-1	CASSSGQRGTYNEQFF	TGTGCCAGCAGCTCGGGACAGAGGGGAACTTACAATGAGCAGTTCTTC
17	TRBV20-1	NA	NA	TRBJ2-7	CSAREHLGGAGAYEQYF	TGCAGTGCTAGAGAGCACTTGGGGGGGGCAGGGGCCTACGAGCAGTACTTC
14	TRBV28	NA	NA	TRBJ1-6	CASNLGRNNSPLHF	TGTGCCAGCAACCTAGGACGGAATAATTCACCCCTCCACTTT
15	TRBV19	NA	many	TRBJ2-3	CASSVKDTSTDTQYF	TGTGCCAGTAGTGTGAAGGACACTAGCACAGATACGCAGTATTTT
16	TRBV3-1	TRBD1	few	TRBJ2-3	CASSKRPGQSTDTQYF	TGTGCCAGCAGCAAACGGCCGGGACAGAGCACAGATACGCAGTATTTT
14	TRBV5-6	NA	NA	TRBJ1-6	CASSLGRSNSPLHF	TGTGCCAGCAGCTTGGGACGGTCTAATTCACCCCTCCACTTT
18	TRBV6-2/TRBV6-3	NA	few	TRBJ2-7	CASMRAGYGRGSMDEQYF	TGTGCCAGCATGAGGGCGGGATACGGGAGAGGCAGTATGGACGAGCAGTACTTC
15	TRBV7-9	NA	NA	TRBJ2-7	CASSLDIGEVYEQYF	TGTGCCAGCAGCTTAGATATAGGGGAGGTGTACGAGCAGTACTTC
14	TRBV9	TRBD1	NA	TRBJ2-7	CASSVEDRFYEQYF	TGTGCCAGCAGCGTAGAGGACAGGTTCTACGAGCAGTACTTC
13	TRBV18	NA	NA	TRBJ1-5	CASHPGGNQPQHF	TGTGCCAGCCACCCCGGGGGCAATCAGCCCCAGCATTTT
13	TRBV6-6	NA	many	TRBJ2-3	CASRGASTDTQYF	TGTGCCAGCCGTGGGGCGAGCACAGATACGCAGTATTTT
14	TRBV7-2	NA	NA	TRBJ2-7	CASSLEGFSYEQYF	TGTGCCAGCAGCTTAGAAGGGTTCTCCTACGAGCAGTACTTC
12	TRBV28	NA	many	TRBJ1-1	CASSGGRTEAFF	TGTGCCAGCAGTGGGGGGAGGACTGAAGCTTTCTTT
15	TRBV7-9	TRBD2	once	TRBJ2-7	CASSPLSGGIHEQYF	TGTGCCAGCAGCCCCCTTAGCGGGGGGATCCACGAGCAGTACTTC
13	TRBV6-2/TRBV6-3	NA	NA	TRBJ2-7	CASGWTASYEQYF	TGTGCCAGCGGGTGGACCGCTTCCTACGAGCAGTACTTC
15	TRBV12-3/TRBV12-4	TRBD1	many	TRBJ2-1	CASRFEGQGGDEQFF	TGTGCCAGCAGATTCGAGGGACAGGGGGGCGATGAGCAGTTCTTC
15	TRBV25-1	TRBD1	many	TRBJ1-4	CASSDRVSTNEKLFF	TGTGCCAGCAGCGACAGGGTTTCGACTAATGAAAAACTGTTTTTT
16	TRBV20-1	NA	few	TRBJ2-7	CSAKGLTGTISYEQYF	TGCAGTGCCAAGGGCTTAACCGGGACCATATCCTACGAGCAGTACTTC
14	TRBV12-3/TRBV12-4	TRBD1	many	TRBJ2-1	CASSERTGSNQQFF	TGTGCCAGCAGTGAAAGGACAGGGAGTAATCAGCAGTTCTTC
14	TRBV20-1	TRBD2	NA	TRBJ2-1	CSASFSLAGGEQFF	TGCAGTGCTAGTTTTTCCCTAGCGGGGGGGGAGCAGTTCTTC
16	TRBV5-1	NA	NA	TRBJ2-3	CASSPGRLYQTDTQYF	TGCGCCAGCAGCCCAGGACGCTTATACCAGACAGATACGCAGTATTTT
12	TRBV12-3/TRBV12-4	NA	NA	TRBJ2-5	CASREGEETQYF	TGTGCCAGCAGGGAGGGTGAAGAGACCCAGTACTTC
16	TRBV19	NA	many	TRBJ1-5	CASTPEEGSGNQPQHF	TGTGCCAGTACCCCGGAGGAAGGATCGGGCAATCAGCCCCAGCATTTT
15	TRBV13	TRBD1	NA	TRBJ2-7	CASSSGAGGVYEQYF	TGTGCCAGCAGCTCTGGGGCAGGGGGCGTGTACGAGCAGTACTTC
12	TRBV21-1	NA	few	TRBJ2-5	CASRARQETQYF	TGTGCCAGCAGAGCGAGGCAAGAGACCCAGTACTTC
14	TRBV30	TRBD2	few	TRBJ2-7	CAWSVTGGLDEQYF	TGTGCCTGGAGTGTGACGGGAGGTTTGGACGAGCAGTACTTC
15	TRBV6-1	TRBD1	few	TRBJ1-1	CASSDPGQGGTEAFF	TGTGCCAGCAGCGACCCGGGACAGGGCGGAACTGAAGCTTTCTTT
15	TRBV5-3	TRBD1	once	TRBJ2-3	CARSPDRDRTDTQYF	TGTGCCAGAAGCCCTGACAGGGATCGCACAGATACGCAGTATTTT
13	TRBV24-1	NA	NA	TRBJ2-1	CATSDRGSGEQFF	TGTGCCACCAGTGACAGGGGTTCGGGTGAGCAGTTCTTC
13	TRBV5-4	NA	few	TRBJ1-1	CASRSGRDSGAFF	TGTGCCAGCAGATCAGGCAGAGACAGTGGAGCTTTCTTT
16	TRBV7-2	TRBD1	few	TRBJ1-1	CASSLGVWDRLTEAFF	TGTGCCAGCAGCTTAGGGGTGTGGGACAGGCTCACTGAAGCTTTCTTT
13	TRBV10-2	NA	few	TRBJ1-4	CASRYSTNEKLFF	TGCGCCAGTAGGTATTCAACTAATGAAAAACTGTTTTTT
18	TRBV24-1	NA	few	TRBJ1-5	CATSEDSVGVVSNQPQHF	TGTGCCACCAGTGAGGACAGTGTCGGGGTGGTGAGCAATCAGCCCCAGCATTTT
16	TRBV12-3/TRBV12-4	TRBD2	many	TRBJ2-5	CASSLGLAGLQETQYF	TGTGCCAGCAGTTTAGGACTAGCGGGACTACAAGAGACCCAGTACTTC
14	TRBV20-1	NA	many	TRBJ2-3	CSAIKGGYTDTQYF	TGCAGTGCTATCAAGGGCGGTTACACAGATACGCAGTATTTT
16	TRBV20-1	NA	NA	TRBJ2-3	CSASNRWETITDTQYF	TGCAGTGCTAGTAACAGGTGGGAGACCATCACAGATACGCAGTATTTT
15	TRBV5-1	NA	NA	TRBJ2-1	CASSALQGSYNEQFF	TGCGCCAGCAGCGCCCTCCAGGGCTCCTACAATGAGCAGTTCTTC
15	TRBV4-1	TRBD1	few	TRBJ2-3	CASSQRGPSTDTQYF	TGCGCCAGCAGCCAAAGGGGGCCAAGCACAGATACGCAGTATTTT
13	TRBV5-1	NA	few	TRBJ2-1	CASSPLSRSQQFF	TGCGCCAGCAGCCCCCTTAGTAGGTCTCAGCAGTTCTTC
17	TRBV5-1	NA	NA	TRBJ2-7	CASSLVGKGSGIDEQYF	TGCGCCAGCAGCTTGGTCGGTAAGGGATCAGGAATCGACGAGCAGTACTTC
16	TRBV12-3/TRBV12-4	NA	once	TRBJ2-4	CASSLLQGLAKNIQYF	TGTGCCAGCAGTCTACTACAGGGACTAGCCAAAAACATTCAGTACTTC
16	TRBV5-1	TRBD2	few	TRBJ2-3	CASSFSGGPRTDTQYF	TGCGCCAGCAGCTTTAGCGGGGGCCCCCGCACAGATACGCAGTATTTT
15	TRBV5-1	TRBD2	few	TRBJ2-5	CASSRLAGQQETQYF	TGCGCCAGCAGCAGACTAGCGGGGCAGCAAGAGACCCAGTACTTC
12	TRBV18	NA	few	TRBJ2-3	CASQPNTDTQYF	TGTGCCAGCCAGCCCAACACAGATACGCAGTATTTT
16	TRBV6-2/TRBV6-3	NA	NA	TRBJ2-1	CASRRQTGTSYNEQFF	TGTGCCAGCAGGCGACAAACCGGGACATCTTACAATGAGCAGTTCTTC
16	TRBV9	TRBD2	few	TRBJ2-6	CASSRPGGAGANVLTF	TGTGCCAGCAGCCGACCCGGGGGGGCAGGGGCCAACGTCCTGACTTTC
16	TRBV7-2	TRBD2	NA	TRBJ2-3	CASSPQRGGVGDTQYF	TGTGCCAGCAGCCCACAGCGGGGGGGCGTGGGAGATACGCAGTATTTT
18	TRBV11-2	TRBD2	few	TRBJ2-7	CASSLRGTSGYLRYEQYF	TGTGCCAGCAGCTTACGAGGGACTAGCGGGTATCTGCGCTACGAGCAGTACTTC
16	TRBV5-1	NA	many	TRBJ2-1	CASSLVGQLSYNEQFF	TGCGCCAGCAGCTTAGTTGGACAGCTATCCTACAATGAGCAGTTCTTC
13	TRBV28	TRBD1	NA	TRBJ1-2	CASRIQGSGGYTF	TGTGCCAGCAGAATACAGGGGTCGGGGGGCTACACCTTC
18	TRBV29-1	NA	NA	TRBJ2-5	CSVQGDRGLAGVKETQYF	TGCAGCGTTCAGGGGGACAGGGGCTTAGCGGGAGTAAAAGAGACCCAGTACTTC
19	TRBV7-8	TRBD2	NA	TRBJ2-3	CASSSVPGLVGNHTDTQYF	TGTGCCAGCAGCTCAGTGCCGGGACTAGTCGGGAATCACACAGATACGCAGTATTTT
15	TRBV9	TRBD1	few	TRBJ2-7	CASSVGTGGEYEQYF	TGTGCCAGCAGCGTTGGGACAGGGGGAGAGTACGAGCAGTACTTC